These 15 T cell receptor beta chains came from one sample sequenced in a study of CD8+ T cells in alopecia areata. RNA was isolated and reverse transcribed to cDNA, the sequencing template. Clones were read by immunoSEQ multiplex PCR, and TCRdb kept only the in-frame ones, dropping some. The sample holds approximately 100,000 clones; 35% to 50% are singletons and the top ten take 0.6% to 0.85%. The source material was CD4+ T cells sorted from blood. Receptors originate from a human donor with alopecia areata.

This clone has only a few counts. The chain employs TRBV29-1 and TRBJ2-4; D not certain. Germline values: CDR1 SQVTM, CDR2 ANQGSEA. The V gene lost 3 bases and the J gene lost 0 bases, with 12 bases spanning the gap. CDR3 length equals 15 residues. As DNA, the CDR3 is TGCAGCGTTGACTCTGCGCTACTAGCCAAAAACATTCAGTACTTC. This sequence encodes CSVDSALLAKNIQYF.

The chain couples TRBV12-2 to TRBJ2-5; the table's D gene call, TRBD2, was not cross checked with the DNA. TRBV12-2 is marked as a pseudogene. This CDR3 has 16 amino acids. This CDR3 is CASRALLRGPQETQYF. The CDR3 nucleotides are TGTGCAAGTCGCGCCCTGTTGCGGGGGCCGCAAGAGACCCAGTACTTC.

V usage is TRBV2 and J usage is TRBJ2-7, with D possibly being TRBD1 or TRBD2 (5 bases each). CDR1 is SNHLY and CDR2 is FYNNEI in the germline V gene. The CDR3 is made up of 10 amino acids. The V end lost 6 bases, the J end lost 5 bases, and 5 bases lay between the germline ends. The CDR3 bases are TGTGCCAGCAGGGGACACGAGCAGTACTTC. Protein product: CASRGHEQYF.

The chain links TRBV9 to TRBJ2-3, with unresolved D. Germline values: CDR1 SGDLS, CDR2 YYNGEE. Trimming removed 4 bases from V and 2 bases from J, with 14 bases in between. The CDR3 loop spans 15 amino acids. Here the CDR3 DNA reads TGTGCCAGCAGCCGCCAGACGATATTCACAGATACGCAGTATTTT. It translates to CASSRQTIFTDTQYF.

The chain couples TRBV30 to TRBJ1-5; the D gene is possibly TRBD1 (5 bases). CDR1 is GTSNPN, CDR2 SVGIG, per germline (reference sequence). This CDR3 has 12 residues. V lost 1 base to trimming and J lost 12 bases, with 13 bases between them. CDR3 region: CAWSDPRGDQHF. CDR3 nucleotides: TGTGCCTGGAGTGACCCCCGGGGGGACCAGCATTTT.

The V gene is TRBV19, the J gene TRBJ2-1; 8 bases are a match to TRBD2. CDR1 and CDR2 from the germline V gene are LNHDA and SQIVND (reference sequence). V was pared by 4 bases and J by 6 bases, with 11 bases of the junction left unmatched. There are 16 residues in the CDR3. The DNA of the CDR3 is TGTGCCAGTAGTAACCTAGCGGGTCAGGGGTCCAATGAGCAGTTCTTC. It yields the protein CASSNLAGQGSNEQFF.

As regards this clone: A read error may account for a junction end that differs from germline. This chain links TRBV4-1 with TRBJ2-7, with 9 bases that match TRBD2. This CDR3 comprises 17 residues. Germline assignment: CDR1 MGHRA and CDR2 YSYEKL. The CDR3 protein is CASSPLLAGKRPYGQYF. As DNA, the CDR3 is TGCGCCAGCAGTCCGCTCCTAGCGGGAAAAAGACCCTACGGGCAGTACTTC.

The rearrangement links TRBV29-1 to TRBJ2-7, with D possibly being TRBD2 (6 bases). V lost 7 bases and J 2 bases, leaving 12 bases between the germline ends. Germline V gene lookup returns CDR1 SQVTM and CDR2 ANQGSEA. This CDR3 region has 12 residues. The CDR3 DNA is TGCAGCGCGGGGGAACGGACCTACGAGCAGTACTTC. Residues: CSAGERTYEQYF.

V gene TRBV6-5 combines with J gene TRBJ1-2, with unresolved D. This CDR3 spans 14 amino acids. Germline CDR1 MNHEY, CDR2 SVGAGI. V lost 0 bases and J 8 bases, leaving 13 bases between the germline ends. The CDR3 region is CASSYSAVVGGYTF. The CDR3 bases are TGTGCCAGCAGTTACTCAGCAGTGGTCGGGGGCTACACCTTC.

This chain uses TRBV23-1 with TRBJ2-3; D gene ambiguous. TRBV23-1 is sorted into the ORF group, with uncertain function. The CDR3 consists of 16 residues. V dropped 0 bases and J dropped 0 bases, with 10 bases sitting between them. The CDR3 loop reads CASSQSVRSSTDTQYF. The CDR3 bases are TGCGCCAGCAGTCAATCGGTCAGGAGTAGCACAGATACGCAGTATTTT.

This clone was seen only a few times. V is TRBV28 and J is TRBJ2-7; D not resolved. V was clipped by 7 bases and J by 4 bases, with 14 bases between them. The germline V gene has CDR1 MDHEN and CDR2 SYDVKM. This CDR3 is 13 amino acids long. The CDR3 DNA reads as TGTGCCAGCAACGGGCAGGCCAGTTACGAGCAGTACTTC. Encoded protein: CASNGQASYEQYF.

The chain couples TRBV6-6 to TRBJ2-7, with unresolved D. V shed 8 bases and J shed 5 bases, with 13 bases lying between them. The germline V gene encodes CDR1 MNHNY and CDR2 SVGAGI (reference sequence). CDR3 size: 12 residues. The CDR3 nucleotides are TGTGCCAGCGGAGCCATCGGCGACGAGCAGTACTTC. This encodes CASGAIGDEQYF.

This clone was detected only a few times. The CDR3 here is CASSLMAQNTEAFF. The CDR3 DNA follows: TGTGCCAGCAGCTTAATGGCCCAGAACACTGAAGCTTTCTTT. The rearrangement links TRBV7-2 to TRBJ1-1, with D unclear. Germline V gene lookup returns CDR1 SGHTA and CDR2 FQGNSA. The V gene lost 2 bases and the J gene lost 1 base, with 8 bases spanning the gap. CDR3 length: 14 residues.

The chain links TRBV4-1 to TRBJ2-2; D is unresolved. V was clipped by 2 bases and J by 8 bases, with 9 bases between them. Per germline, CDR1 MGHRA and CDR2 YSYEKL. This CDR3 is built from 13 residues. This CDR3 is CASSQSEMGELFF. CDR3 sequence (DNA): TGCGCCAGCAGCCAATCAGAGATGGGGGAGCTGTTTTTT.

This clone was observed a handful of times. The chain combines TRBV9 with TRBJ2-3, with TRBD1 matching 8 bases. Germline V lookup: CDR1 SGDLS, CDR2 YYNGEE. The CDR3 has 15 amino acids. V shed 0 bases and J 2 bases; nucleotides not matched to a gene: 2. In nucleotides, the CDR3 is TGTGCCAGCAGCGTAGGTCAGGGGGCCACAGATACGCAGTATTTT. Translated: CASSVGQGATDTQYF.